This T cell receptor beta chain was captured by sequencing in a study of CD4 and CD8 cells across lung adenocarcinoma regions (dated by TCRdb to between 2017 and 2018). With respect to the entire study: The study compared tumor centers with tumor margins to examine intratumor heterogeneity of the T cell receptor repertoire.

Receptors were amplified or captured by PCR. The sequencer was a HiSeq X Ten. TCRdb trimmed the raw reads at Q25, called clones with MiXCR and kept productive beta chains. Rows are combined by CDR3 protein, so each entry shows the most common genes and DNA. Counted in this sample were several thousand distinct CDR3 sequences; less than 55% of them appeared once. Clones ranked in the top ten supply around 30% of the sample. On this clonotype: What antigen it recognizes has not been identified. No clone much larger than this one lies a single base away; base qualities are absent.

Donors were patients with localized lung adenocarcinoma, a subtype of non-small cell lung cancer. The centers of localized lung adenocarcinomas were where the samples came from. CD4+ T cells from tumor tissue were profiled separately from CD8+ T cells for TCR repertoire analysis. V is clipped by 3 bases and J by 13 bases, and the sequence between their germline boundaries is 22 bases long. CDR1 and CDR2 were assigned from the germline V gene as MNHNS and SASEGT. Measured from the cysteine to the phenylalanine, the CDR3 is 15 residues long. Solely the CDR3 DNA is kept, with 45 bases framed from the first base.

This clonotype was obtained from a female donor with lung adenocarcinoma. The CD4 and CD8 labels of this study may be unreliable. The sample comprised CD4+ T cells from the center of a lung tumor. According to the study, the label for this sample's cell subset or site signals: tumor center region. The chain employs TRBV6-1 and TRBJ2-4; matching of 5 bases hints at TRBD1 as the D gene. The sequenced DNA is TGTGCCAGCAGTGAGGGGCTAGGAGCCAAGAACACGCAGTACTTC. This yields the protein CASSEGLGAKNTQYF.